The 20 T cell receptor beta chains listed next were all sequenced from one sample in a study of a mutant IDH1 vaccine in newly diagnosed glioma. As to time point: week 5, during vaccination. In every dose of vaccine, 300 ug of mutant IDH1 20-mer peptide was given alongside topical imiquimod. These receptors lack a known antigen. The repertoire was sequenced with immunoSEQ multiplex PCR; TCRdb's copy has only in-frame clones and lacks some. The table shows about 59,000 clones, with 85% to 90% occurring only once. Material: PBMCs, obtained from a glioma patient whose treatment included an IDH1 peptide vaccine. The source of these receptors is a woman aged 40 to 50 with glioma.

V gene TRBV10-3 combines with J gene TRBJ2-7; D perhaps matches TRBD1 (6 bases). The CDR3 sequence is 15 residues long. Germline values: CDR1 ENHRY, CDR2 SYGVKD. V lost 3 bases and J lost 0, with 12 bases in between. DNA for the CDR3: TGTGCCATCAGTGACACGGGACATAGCTCCTACGAGCAGTACTTC. Protein product: CAISDTGHSSYEQYF.

This rearrangement joins TRBV5-1 to TRBJ2-7; TRBD1 matches at 8 bases. Germline lookup yields CDR1 SGHRS and CDR2 YFSETQ. The V gene end was trimmed by 2 bases and the J gene end by 0 bases; junction bases not matched to a gene: 7. The CDR3 totals 16 residues. Written as DNA, the CDR3 is TGCGCCAGCAGCTTCGGACAGGGCCTGGGCTCCTACGAGCAGTACTTC. Residues: CASSFGQGLGSYEQYF.

CDR3 in amino acids: CASIEGGENTEAFF. DNA of the CDR3: TGTGCCAGCATCGAAGGGGGGGAGAACACTGAAGCTTTCTTT. The V gene is TRBV2, the J gene TRBJ1-1, with a weak D call TRBD1 (6 bases). The V end was cut by 7 bases, the J end by 1 base, with 13 bases between. This CDR3 has 14 amino acids. CDR1 is SNHLY and CDR2 is FYNNEI in the germline V gene.

V usage is TRBV4-3 and J usage is TRBJ1-2; D is unresolved. Germline V lookup: CDR1 LGHNA, CDR2 YSLEER. CDR3 length equals 15 residues. Trimming took off 0 bases at V and 6 bases at J, with 14 bases between the two ends. Written as DNA, the CDR3 is TGCGCCAGCAGCCAAGACAGGAGCCTCGGGGATGGCTACACCTTC. Its translation is CASSQDRSLGDGYTF.

This chain links TRBV14 with TRBJ2-3; no reliable D call. With 0 bases removed from V and 1 base from J, the gap between germline ends came to 17 bases. The CDR3 covers 18 residues. Germline V gene lookup returns CDR1 SGHDN and CDR2 FVKESK. The CDR3 nucleotides read TGTGCCAGCAGCCAAGACCTAACACACTACCTACGCACAGATACGCAGTATTTT. Residues: CASSQDLTHYLRTDTQYF. The complete variable domain, with remaining parts taken from reference TRBV14 and TRBJ2-3, reads EAGVTQFPSHSVIEKGQTVTLRCDPISGHDNLYWYRRVMGKEIKFLLHFVKESKQDESGMPNNRFLAERTGGTYSTLKVQPAELEDSGVYFCASSQDLTHYLRTDTQYFGPGTRLTVL.

CDR3 DNA: TGTGCCAGCAGCTTAGACCTGGGCGAGGTTGGCACTGAAGCTTTCTTT. Amino acids: CASSLDLGEVGTEAFF. The J gene is TRBJ1-1, the V gene TRBV7-9; D gene ambiguous. The germline V gene encodes CDR1 SEHNR and CDR2 FQNEAQ (reference sequence). The CDR3 has 16 amino acids. The V and J ends lost 1 base and 4 bases respectively, with 16 bases between them.

This clone has more than one count but fewer than ten. The rearrangement links TRBV4-3 to TRBJ1-1; no clear D gene. Deletions cut 4 bases from V and 1 base from J, with 7 bases between. Germline V gives CDR1 LGHNA, CDR2 YSLEER. This CDR3 is built from 13 residues. CDR3 protein: CASSLVGNTEAFF. The CDR3, as DNA: TGCGCCAGCAGCCTTGTAGGGAACACTGAAGCTTTCTTT.

The J gene is TRBJ1-4, the V gene TRBV29-1, with a weak D call TRBD1 (5 bases). Germline V gene sequence: CDR1 SQVTM, CDR2 ANQGSEA. The CDR3 consists of 12 residues. V shed 4 bases and J shed 5 bases, with 8 bases lying between them. CDR3 sequence (DNA): TGCAGCGTTGTGGGGCAAAATGAAAAACTGTTTTTT. Its translation: CSVVGQNEKLFF.

The chain is built from TRBV5-6 and TRBJ2-2, with 7 bases matching TRBD2. Germline loops: CDR1 SGHDT, CDR2 YYEEEE. The CDR3 has 15 amino acids. Unmatched junction bases numbered 4, after V lost 2 bases and J lost 3 bases. CDR3 loop: CASSFRTRDTGELFF. In DNA, the CDR3 is TGTGCCAGCAGCTTCAGGACTAGGGACACCGGGGAGCTGTTTTTT.

The V call is TRBV4-3, the J call TRBJ2-5; D might be TRBD2 (5 bases). CDR3 length equals 13 residues. V was pared by 0 bases and J by 8 bases, with 10 bases between. Germline CDR1 reads LGHNA; CDR2 reads YSLEER. CDR3 bases: TGCGCCAGCAGCCAAGATCGGGAAAGAACCCAGTACTTC. Protein: CASSQDRERTQYF.

The chain has TRBV19 and TRBJ1-1, with 11 bases identical to TRBD1. V shed 4 bases and J 4 bases; nucleotides not matched to a gene: 5. The CDR3 totals 15 residues. Germline V gene data show CDR1 as LNHDA and CDR2 as SQIVND (reference sequence). CDR3 coding DNA: TGTGCCAGTAGTAGCCCCGGGACAGGGGGCACTGAAGCTTTCTTT. It specifies CASSSPGTGGTEAFF.

The chain joins TRBV10-3 to TRBJ1-5; a weak D match, TRBD1 (5 bases). V gave up 8 bases and J gave up 8 bases, with 13 bases separating them. CDR1 and CDR2 from the germline V gene are ENHRY and SYGVKD. The CDR3 sequence is 12 residues long. CDR3: CAIGGGSEPQHF. CDR3 in DNA: TGTGCCATCGGCGGGGGATCGGAGCCCCAGCATTTT.

The V call is TRBV5-1, the J call TRBJ2-3; D might be TRBD2 (6 bases). There are 15 residues in the CDR3. V was shortened by 4 bases and J by 2 bases, with 14 bases between the two germline ends. The germline CDR1 and CDR2 sequences are SGHRS and YFSETQ. The CDR3 DNA reads as TGCGCCAGCAGCACAACGGGACTCCACACAGATACGCAGTATTTT. Its translation is CASSTTGLHTDTQYF.

The V gene is TRBV6-1, the J gene TRBJ1-1, with D perhaps TRBD1 (6 bases). CDR1 is MNHNS and CDR2 is SASEGT in the germline V gene. There are 13 residues in the CDR3. V lost 6 bases and J lost 2, with 10 bases in between. The CDR3: CASRGTSNTEAFF. The CDR3 nucleotides read TGTGCCAGCAGGGGGACATCTAACACTGAAGCTTTCTTT.

This clone was detected once. This sequence joins TRBV5-4 and TRBJ2-6; D not certain. The V and J ends lost 4 bases and 0 bases respectively, with 14 bases between them. Germline CDR1 and CDR2: SGHNT and YYREEE (reference sequence). This CDR3 contains 17 residues. Here the CDR3 reads CASSPFGVSSGANVLTF. The CDR3 DNA is TGTGCCAGCAGCCCCTTTGGGGTAAGCTCTGGGGCCAACGTCCTGACTTTC.

The V gene is TRBV5-6, the J gene TRBJ1-4; possible D gene TRBD1, 5 bases. The CDR3 totals 15 residues. The ends were cut back, 0 bases at V and 2 bases at J, with 8 bases in the middle. CDR1 is SGHDT, CDR2 YYEEEE, per germline. This chain's CDR3 is CASSLAGGTNEKLFF. CDR3 nucleotides: TGTGCCAGCAGCTTGGCCGGGGGGACTAATGAAAAACTGTTTTTT.

CDR3 in amino acids: CASRSSKNTEAFF. In DNA, the CDR3 is TGTGCCAGCAGATCATCGAAGAACACTGAAGCTTTCTTT. This chain joins TRBV6-1 and TRBJ1-1, with no clear D. Germline-derived CDR1 and CDR2 are MNHNS and SASEGT. V gave up 6 bases and J gave up 1 base, with 9 bases separating them. CDR3 size: 13 residues.

The chain combines TRBV11-2 with TRBJ2-7; D is ambiguous. Germline V CDR1 and CDR2: SGHAT, FQNNGV. The V end was cut by 0 bases, the J end by 6 bases, with 15 bases between. The CDR3 loop spans 15 amino acids. The CDR3 DNA sequence: TGTGCCAGCAGCTTAGAGGTCATCCGAGAACGCGAGCAGTACTTC. Translating gives CASSLEVIREREQYF.

The chain has TRBV27 and TRBJ1-5; 8 nucleotides agree with TRBD1. Germline loops: CDR1 MNHEY, CDR2 SMNVEV (reference sequence). J was trimmed by 2 bases and V by 1 base; bases with no gene match: 4. This CDR3 comprises 16 residues. CDR3 nucleotide sequence: TGTGCCAGCAGTTTATTGGCGGGACAGGGCAATCAGCCCCAGCATTTT. Translated: CASSLLAGQGNQPQHF.

This clone occurred once. The gene calls are TRBV5-1 and TRBJ2-7, with D hard to call. V was trimmed by 0 bases and J by 3 bases, leaving 16 bases between them. This CDR3 has 16 residues. Germline values: CDR1 SGHRS, CDR2 YFSETQ. The CDR3 sequence: CASSLEPRTVDYEQYF. CDR3 bases: TGCGCCAGCAGCTTGGAACCGCGTACAGTCGACTACGAGCAGTACTTC.